Listed below are T cell receptor beta chains from one sample, sequenced in a study of blood T cell repertoires in COVID-19. TCRdb's table, derived via immunoSEQ multiplex PCR, lists solely in-frame clones and lacks some. This table has some 490,000 clones, 70% to 90% appearing once. Material: peripheral blood. All receptors come from a human donor in a cohort sampled during active COVID-19. CDR3s include the opening cysteine and the closing phenylalanine or tryptophan. D genes are given only for firm matches. Not every row has a clone size; where given, it reads once, few, many or a size class.

v_call: TRBV10-3; j_call: TRBJ2-3; clone_size: -; d_call: TRBD1; cdr3_nt: TGTGCCATCAGTCGACAGGGGGACACAGATACGCAGTATTTT; cdr3_aa: CAISRQGDTDTQYF
v_call: TRBV3-1/TRBV3-2; j_call: TRBJ2-5; clone_size: -; d_call: -; cdr3_nt: TGTGCCAGCAGCCGCACAAGGGGCGAGACCCAGTACTTC; cdr3_aa: CASSRTRGETQYF
v_call: TRBV27; j_call: TRBJ1-2; clone_size: -; d_call: TRBD1; cdr3_nt: TGTGCCAGCGGCCCCTGGGCAGGGGGCGGCCCTGACTATGGCTACACCTTC; cdr3_aa: CASGPWAGGGPDYGYTF
v_call: TRBV11-3; j_call: TRBJ2-1; clone_size: -; d_call: -; cdr3_nt: TGTGCCAGCAGCGAGGACAGTCCGAATGAGCAGTTCTTC; cdr3_aa: CASSEDSPNEQFF
v_call: TRBV6-5; j_call: TRBJ2-1; clone_size: -; d_call: -; cdr3_nt: TGTGCCAGCGACAGGTCCAATGAGCAGTTCTTC; cdr3_aa: CASDRSNEQFF
v_call: TRBV4-2; j_call: TRBJ1-2; clone_size: -; d_call: -; cdr3_nt: TGTGCCAGCAGCCAAGGTACAGAAAACTATGGCTACACCTTC; cdr3_aa: CASSQGTENYGYTF
v_call: TRBV7-6; j_call: TRBJ2-3; clone_size: -; d_call: TRBD2; cdr3_nt: TGTGCCAGCAGCTTATTAGGAGCGGGGGGCCATTGGACAGATACGCAGTATTTT; cdr3_aa: CASSLLGAGGHWTDTQYF
v_call: TRBV6-2/TRBV6-3; j_call: TRBJ1-5; clone_size: once; d_call: -; cdr3_nt: TGTGCCAGCAGTGCAACTCGACAGGGCAATCAGCCCCAGCATTTT; cdr3_aa: CASSATRQGNQPQHF
v_call: TRBV28; j_call: TRBJ2-2; clone_size: -; d_call: TRBD1; cdr3_nt: TGTGCCAGCCAGGGACAGGGGGTAGACGGGGAGCTGTTTTTT; cdr3_aa: CASQGQGVDGELFF
v_call: TRBV7-3; j_call: TRBJ2-1; clone_size: -; d_call: TRBD2; cdr3_nt: TGTGCCAGCAGCCCTAGCGGGAGGGAAATCAATGAGCAGTTCTTC; cdr3_aa: CASSPSGREINEQFF
v_call: TRBV7-3; j_call: TRBJ1-1; clone_size: -; d_call: TRBD1; cdr3_nt: TGTGCCAGCAGCTTGACAGGGGGAGGGAACACTGAAGCTTTCTTT; cdr3_aa: CASSLTGGGNTEAFF
v_call: TRBV19; j_call: TRBJ1-6; clone_size: -; d_call: -; cdr3_nt: TGTGCCAGTAGTATAACGGACACCCTCGTCGGACCCCTCCACTTT; cdr3_aa: CASSITDTLVGPLHF
v_call: TRBV6-1; j_call: TRBJ2-7; clone_size: -; d_call: -; cdr3_nt: TGTGCCAGCAGTGGTCCTAACAGGGTACCGAGTCCCTACGAGCAGTACTTC; cdr3_aa: CASSGPNRVPSPYEQYF
v_call: TRBV9; j_call: TRBJ2-3; clone_size: -; d_call: TRBD1; cdr3_nt: TGTGCCAGCAGCGCGAGGGACAGGGCTAGCACAGATACGCAGTATTTT; cdr3_aa: CASSARDRASTDTQYF
v_call: TRBV28; j_call: TRBJ2-3; clone_size: once; d_call: TRBD1; cdr3_nt: TGTGCCAGCAGTCTTTCTCCACGGACAGGAACAGATACGCAGTATTTT; cdr3_aa: CASSLSPRTGTDTQYF
v_call: TRBV9; j_call: TRBJ2-2; clone_size: once; d_call: TRBD2; cdr3_nt: TGTGCCAGCAGCGGGACTAGCCCGAGGGCCGGGGAGCTGTTTTTT; cdr3_aa: CASSGTSPRAGELFF
v_call: TRBV7-9; j_call: TRBJ2-2; clone_size: -; d_call: -; cdr3_nt: TGTGCCAGCAGCTTAGGCACTAGATCCACCGGGGAGCTGTTTTTT; cdr3_aa: CASSLGTRSTGELFF
v_call: TRBV18; j_call: TRBJ1-1; clone_size: -; d_call: -; cdr3_nt: TGTGCCAGCACCCAGGGGCCTGAGAGAAACACTGAAGCTTTCTTT; cdr3_aa: CASTQGPERNTEAFF
v_call: TRBV29-1; j_call: TRBJ2-7; clone_size: -; d_call: -; cdr3_nt: TGCAGCGTTGGGCAGACCTACGAGCAGTACTTC; cdr3_aa: CSVGQTYEQYF
v_call: TRBV7-3; j_call: TRBJ1-1; clone_size: many; d_call: -; cdr3_nt: TGTGCCAGCAGCTCCGGACACCAGAACACTGAAGCTTTCTTT; cdr3_aa: CASSSGHQNTEAFF
v_call: TRBV2; j_call: TRBJ1-1; clone_size: -; d_call: -; cdr3_nt: TGTGCCAGCAAATGGGACATGGAACAAGCTTTCTTT; cdr3_aa: CASKWDMEQAFF
v_call: TRBV30; j_call: TRBJ1-3; clone_size: -; d_call: TRBD1; cdr3_nt: TGTGCCTGGCCCCAGGGGGCATCTGGAAACACCATATATTTT; cdr3_aa: CAWPQGASGNTIYF
v_call: TRBV7-8; j_call: TRBJ2-5; clone_size: -; d_call: TRBD2; cdr3_nt: TGTGCCAGCAGCTTAGCCTGGACTAGCGGGAGGGGGGGGACGGAGACCCAGTACTTC; cdr3_aa: CASSLAWTSGRGGTETQYF
v_call: TRBV28; j_call: TRBJ1-1; clone_size: -; d_call: TRBD1; cdr3_nt: TGTGCCAGCAGTCCGGGACAGATGAACACTGAAGCTTTCTTT; cdr3_aa: CASSPGQMNTEAFF
v_call: TRBV6-5; j_call: TRBJ2-1; clone_size: -; d_call: TRBD2; cdr3_nt: TGTGCCAGCAGCATGCTTGAACTAGCGGTTAATGAGCAGTTCTTC; cdr3_aa: CASSMLELAVNEQFF
v_call: TRBV18; j_call: TRBJ2-1; clone_size: -; d_call: TRBD2; cdr3_nt: TGTGCCAGCTCACCGGGCTCTAGCGGGAGCCATAATGAGCAGTTCTTC; cdr3_aa: CASSPGSSGSHNEQFF
v_call: TRBV7-2; j_call: TRBJ1-2; clone_size: -; d_call: -; cdr3_nt: TGTGCCAGCAGCTTAGTGTTGAGGGATGGAGGCTACACCTTC; cdr3_aa: CASSLVLRDGGYTF
v_call: TRBV9; j_call: TRBJ2-3; clone_size: -; d_call: TRBD2; cdr3_nt: TGTGCCAGCAGCGTAGGCGGACTAGCTAGCCTCACAGATACGCAGTATTTT; cdr3_aa: CASSVGGLASLTDTQYF
v_call: TRBV6-5; j_call: TRBJ2-3; clone_size: -; d_call: TRBD2; cdr3_nt: TGTGCCAGCAGTTGGAGCGGGACTAGATGGTATTTT; cdr3_aa: CASSWSGTRWYF
v_call: TRBV5-1; j_call: TRBJ2-1; clone_size: -; d_call: TRBD2; cdr3_nt: TGCGCCAGCAGACTCCGACTAGCGGGAGGGGGGAATGAGCAGTTCTTC; cdr3_aa: CASRLRLAGGGNEQFF
v_call: TRBV19; j_call: TRBJ1-5; clone_size: -; d_call: TRBD1; cdr3_nt: TGTGCCAGTAGTATTGACAGGGGGGCAAATCAGCCCCAGCATTTT; cdr3_aa: CASSIDRGANQPQHF
v_call: TRBV6-5; j_call: TRBJ1-1; clone_size: once; d_call: TRBD1; cdr3_nt: TGTGCCAGCAGTTACAGGGACAGGGTGGTAGCTTTCTTT; cdr3_aa: CASSYRDRVVAFF
v_call: TRBV14; j_call: TRBJ2-7; clone_size: -; d_call: TRBD2; cdr3_nt: TGTGCCAGCGACAACGGGGGGAGGGGCAGCGAGCAGTACTTC; cdr3_aa: CASDNGGRGSEQYF
v_call: TRBV6-5; j_call: TRBJ2-1; clone_size: -; d_call: -; cdr3_nt: TGTGCCAGCACCTTACGGGAGCTGAAGAATGAGCAGTTCTTC; cdr3_aa: CASTLRELKNEQFF
v_call: TRBV6-1; j_call: TRBJ2-5; clone_size: -; d_call: TRBD1; cdr3_nt: TGTGCCAGCAGTGAGTCCCCCGGGACAGGGCAAGAGACCCAGTACTTC; cdr3_aa: CASSESPGTGQETQYF
v_call: TRBV10-1; j_call: TRBJ2-2; clone_size: -; d_call: TRBD2; cdr3_nt: TGCGCCAGCAGTGATGATGGACTAGCGGCGAACACCGGGGAGCTGTTTTTT; cdr3_aa: CASSDDGLAANTGELFF
v_call: TRBV4-1; j_call: TRBJ1-1; clone_size: -; d_call: -; cdr3_nt: TGCGCCAGCAGCCAAGGCGACCAGGGGAAGAACACTGAAGCTTTCTTT; cdr3_aa: CASSQGDQGKNTEAFF
v_call: TRBV14; j_call: TRBJ2-1; clone_size: -; d_call: TRBD2; cdr3_nt: TGTGCCAGCAGGGGGACTAGCGGGAGAGGGTCCGGTGAGCAGTTCTTC; cdr3_aa: CASRGTSGRGSGEQFF
v_call: TRBV29-1; j_call: TRBJ2-4; clone_size: -; d_call: -; cdr3_nt: TGCAGCGTTGTCGAGAGTCGGGGGACCATTCAGTACTTC; cdr3_aa: CSVVESRGTIQYF
v_call: TRBV27; j_call: TRBJ2-2; clone_size: -; d_call: -; cdr3_nt: TGTGCCAGCAGTTTACAATCGAACACCGGGGAGCTGTTTTTT; cdr3_aa: CASSLQSNTGELFF